The entry below gives a single T cell receptor beta chain sequence along with its context. V lost 1 base and J lost 2, with 6 bases in between. Germline CDR1 is LGHDT and CDR2 is YNNKEL (reference sequence). The CDR3 has 13 amino acids. The data were obtained in a study of blood T cell repertoires in COVID-19. Study as a whole: Nucleic acid was either cDNA or gDNA, and it came from T cells, B-cell-depleted T cells, or PBMCs.

In the original analysis: Amplified reference gene primers provided the basis for estimating nucleated cell counts. Clones were sequenced by immunoSEQ multiplex PCR, and TCRdb holds only the in-frame ones, with some missing. V and J calls and clone size are copied from that table; D and trimming were computed from the DNA. The sample lists roughly 230,000 clones, about 80% occurring once. The clonotype originates from a man aged 50-59 years with active or convalescent COVID-19. Sample: peripheral blood. This chain uses TRBV3-1 (or the pseudogene TRBV3-2) with TRBJ2-7, with D uncertain. CDR3 nucleotide sequence: TGTGCCAGCAGCCAAGGGCCCACCTACGAGCAGTACTTC. This gives the protein CASSQGPTYEQYF.